One sample yielded the 12 T cell receptor beta chains listed below, sequenced in a study of blood T cell repertoires in COVID-19. This table comes from immunoSEQ multiplex PCR, and its TCRdb copy is limited to in-frame clones, with some not included. This table holds over 350,000 clones, about 89% found once. Source material: peripheral blood. The receptors shown here come from a woman in her 30s with acute or convalescent COVID-19.

This chain links TRBV2 with TRBJ1-1, with D possibly being TRBD1 (5 bases). Trimming pared 4 bases from V and 1 base from J, leaving 10 bases between. The CDR3 totals 14 residues. From germline, CDR1 is SNHLY and CDR2 FYNNEI. DNA for the CDR3: TGTGCCAGCAGTGGGCAGGGTGAGAACACTGAAGCTTTCTTT. It is translated as CASSGQGENTEAFF. The full variable domain, completed using reference TRBV2 and TRBJ1-1, is EPEVTQTPSHQVTQMGQEVILRCVPISNHLYFYWYRQILGQKVEFLVSFYNNEISEKSEIFDDQFSVERPDGSNFTLKIRSTKLEDSAMYFCASSGQGENTEAFFGQGTRLTVV.

The chain links TRBV30 to TRBJ1-1; D unclear. Germline V gene data show CDR1 as GTSNPN and CDR2 as SVGIG (reference sequence). The V and J ends lost 3 bases and 4 bases respectively, with 6 bases between them. The CDR3 length is 11 residues. The CDR3 DNA reads as TGTGCCTGGAGGTGGAGCACTGAAGCTTTCTTT. It is translated as CAWRWSTEAFF.

To note about this clone: Other nucleotide sequences from this sample produce the same CDR3. The V gene is TRBV27, the J gene TRBJ2-7; weak D call: TRBD2 (5 bases). Looked up from germline, CDR1 is MNHEY and CDR2 is SMNVEV (reference sequence). CDR3 length equals 12 residues. V lost 2 bases, J lost 4 bases, and 6 bases lay in between. For the CDR3, the DNA is TGTGCCAGCAGTTTAGGCGGGTACGAGCAGTACTTC. It yields the protein CASSLGGYEQYF.

This chain links TRBV7-2 with TRBJ1-1; 8 nucleotides align to TRBD1. V lost 4 bases and J lost 7; bases outside the gene matches: 5. The CDR3 extends over 13 amino acids. Germline V gene sequence: CDR1 SGHTA, CDR2 FQGNSA. The CDR3 DNA is TGTGCCAGCAGCTCAACCGGGACAGGTGAAGCTTTCTTT. Translation: CASSSTGTGEAFF.

The chain links TRBV7-8 to TRBJ2-7; TRBD2 aligns across 8 bases. The CDR3 has 14 residues. From germline, CDR1 is SGHVS and CDR2 FQNEAQ. V was pared by 5 bases and J by 3 bases, with 6 bases of the junction left unmatched. CDR3 in amino acids: CASSHSGANYEQYF. The DNA for the CDR3 is TGTGCCAGCAGCCATAGCGGGGCTAACTACGAGCAGTACTTC.

The genes are TRBV28 and TRBJ1-5; perhaps TRBD1 as D (5 bases). Germline V gene sequence: CDR1 MDHEN, CDR2 SYDVKM. V was pared by 8 bases and J by 0 bases, with 14 bases between. The CDR3 is 15 amino acids. CDR3 nucleotides: TGTGCCAGCCAGGGAGGAGATATTAGCAATCAGCCCCAGCATTTT. Translation gives CASQGGDISNQPQHF.

This rearrangement joins TRBV11-2 to TRBJ2-1; tentatively, D is TRBD2 (6 bases). This CDR3 region has 15 residues. CDR1 and CDR2 (germline): SGHAT, FQNNGV. Trimming cost V 0 bases and J 8 bases, with 14 bases left between them. The CDR3 nucleotides are TGTGCCAGCAGCTTAGATCTCGGAGGGGTGGATGAGCAGTTCTTC. This gives the protein CASSLDLGGVDEQFF.

This chain connects TRBV6-5 to TRBJ2-4; 9 bases match TRBD1. CDR3 size: 12 residues. Trimming removed 10 bases from V and 5 bases from J; junction bases left unmatched: 3. Germline V gene lookup returns CDR1 MNHEY and CDR2 SVGAGI. CDR3 amino acids: CATRTGENIQYF. The DNA for the CDR3 is TGTGCCACCCGGACAGGGGAAAACATTCAGTACTTC.

The CDR3, as DNA: TGTGCCAGCACTCCGGGGGGGAAAGAGACCCAGTACTTC. Residues: CASTPGGKETQYF. The J gene is TRBJ2-5, the V gene TRBV28, with 8 nucleotides matching TRBD2. This CDR3 is built from 13 residues. J was trimmed by 3 bases and V by 7 bases; bases with no gene match: 4. The V gene's germline CDR1 is MDHEN and CDR2 SYDVKM.

The gene calls are TRBV10-3 and TRBJ2-3; 7 bases are a match to TRBD2. Germline assignment: CDR1 ENHRY and CDR2 SYGVKD. This CDR3 has 16 residues. This chain's CDR3 is CASAALGGVATGTQYF. The CDR3 DNA reads as TGTGCGTCGGCGGCGTTGGGGGGGGTGGCGACGGGGACGCAGTATTTT.

This clone came up once. The rearrangement uses TRBV28 and TRBJ2-2, with D possibly matching TRBD1 (6 bases). There are 13 residues in the CDR3. Germline lookup yields CDR1 MDHEN and CDR2 SYDVKM. Trimming stripped 6 bases from V and 7 bases from J, with 12 bases between. CDR3: CASRSQGNGELFF. Written as DNA, the CDR3 is TGTGCCAGCAGATCCCAGGGGAACGGGGAGCTGTTTTTT. Using reference TRBV28 and TRBJ2-2 for the parts outside the CDR3, the full variable domain is DVKVTQSSRYLVKRTGEKVFLECVQDMDHENMFWYRQDPGLGLRLIYFSYDVKMKEKGDIPEGYSVSREKKERFSLILESASTNQTSMYLCASRSQGNGELFFGEGSRLTVL.

The V gene is TRBV2, the J gene TRBJ2-6; D is unresolved. The ends were cut back, 5 bases at V and 0 bases at J, with 8 bases in the middle. This CDR3 contains 15 residues. Looked up from germline, CDR1 is SNHLY and CDR2 is FYNNEI. CDR3 sequence: CASSQQDSGANVLTF. The CDR3 bases are TGTGCCAGCAGTCAGCAGGACTCTGGGGCCAACGTCCTGACTTTC.